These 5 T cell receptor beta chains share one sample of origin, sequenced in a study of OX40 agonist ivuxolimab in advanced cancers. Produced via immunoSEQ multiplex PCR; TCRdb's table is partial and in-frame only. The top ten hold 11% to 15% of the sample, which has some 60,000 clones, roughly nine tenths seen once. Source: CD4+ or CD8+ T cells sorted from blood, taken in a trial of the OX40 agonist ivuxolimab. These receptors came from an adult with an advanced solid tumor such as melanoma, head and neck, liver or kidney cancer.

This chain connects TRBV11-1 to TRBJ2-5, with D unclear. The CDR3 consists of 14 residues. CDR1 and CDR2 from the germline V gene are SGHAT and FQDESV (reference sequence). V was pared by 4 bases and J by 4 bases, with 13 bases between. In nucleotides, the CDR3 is TGTGCCAGCAGCTCCTCCTGGAAGGGAGAGACCCAGTACTTC. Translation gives CASSSSWKGETQYF.

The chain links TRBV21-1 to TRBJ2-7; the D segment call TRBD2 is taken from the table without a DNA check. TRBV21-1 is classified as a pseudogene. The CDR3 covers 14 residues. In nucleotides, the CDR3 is TGTGCCAGCAGCAAAGACAGAGGGCCCTACGAGCAGTACTTC. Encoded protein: CASSKDRGPYEQYF.

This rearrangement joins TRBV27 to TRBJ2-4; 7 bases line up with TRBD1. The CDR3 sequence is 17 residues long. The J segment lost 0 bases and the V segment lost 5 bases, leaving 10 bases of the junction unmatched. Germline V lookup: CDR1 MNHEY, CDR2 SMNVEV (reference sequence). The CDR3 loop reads CASSTPPDRVAKNIQYF. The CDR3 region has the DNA TGTGCCAGCAGTACCCCTCCCGACAGGGTAGCCAAAAACATTCAGTACTTC.

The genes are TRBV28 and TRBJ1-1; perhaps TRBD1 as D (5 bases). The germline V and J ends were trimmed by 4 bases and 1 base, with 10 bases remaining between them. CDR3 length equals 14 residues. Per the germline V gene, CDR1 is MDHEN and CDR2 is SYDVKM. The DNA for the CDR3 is TGTGCCAGCAGTTACCATGGGGGGAACACTGAAGCTTTCTTT. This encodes CASSYHGGNTEAFF.

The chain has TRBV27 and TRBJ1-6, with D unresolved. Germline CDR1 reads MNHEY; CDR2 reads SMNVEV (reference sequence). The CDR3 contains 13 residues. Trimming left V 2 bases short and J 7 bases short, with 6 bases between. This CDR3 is CASSLIGNSPLHF. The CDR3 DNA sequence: TGTGCCAGCAGTTTAATCGGGAATTCACCCCTCCACTTT.